The present entry profiles one T cell receptor beta chain with its context. The data derive from a study of T cells in Graves' hyperthyroidism and ophthalmopathy. The study included ophthalmopathy patients with Clinical Activity Score at least 3, NOSPECS grade at least 4 and duration under 3 months. Germline loops: CDR1 SQVTM, CDR2 ANQGSEA. J gave up 3 bases and V 4 bases, and 18 bases lay outside the gene matches. There are 18 residues in the CDR3. Amplified regions were TCR beta CDR3 sequences from RNA transcripts. Primed by the HTBI set, a first-round RT-PCR was run on the TCR CDR3. TCRdb re-called the multiplex PCR reads through MiXCR, storing one row per CDR3 protein. This sample has 350,000 to 450,000 distinct CDR3 sequences; more than 12% occur once, and the top ten carry 25% to 30%.

The sequence was collected from a man between 50 and 59 years old with Graves' ophthalmopathy. Sequenced: blood. This rearrangement joins TRBV29-1 to TRBJ2-5; TRBD2 matches at 9 bases. The CDR3 here is CSVVWVVNGGRAKETQYF. The CDR3 DNA is TGCAGCGTTGTTTGGGTTGTCAATGGCGGGAGGGCAAAAGAGACCCAGTACTTC.